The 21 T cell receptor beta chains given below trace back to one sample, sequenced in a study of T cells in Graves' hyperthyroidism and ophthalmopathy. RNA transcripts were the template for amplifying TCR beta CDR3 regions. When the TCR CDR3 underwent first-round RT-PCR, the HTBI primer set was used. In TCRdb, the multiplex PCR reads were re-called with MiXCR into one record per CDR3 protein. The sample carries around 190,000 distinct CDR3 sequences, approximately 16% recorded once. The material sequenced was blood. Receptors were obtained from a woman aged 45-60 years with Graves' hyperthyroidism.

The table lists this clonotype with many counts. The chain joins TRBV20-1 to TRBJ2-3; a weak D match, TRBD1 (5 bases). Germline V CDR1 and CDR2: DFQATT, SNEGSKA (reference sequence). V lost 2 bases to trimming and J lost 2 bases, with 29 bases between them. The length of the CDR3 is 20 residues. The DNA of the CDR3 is TGCAGTGCTAGAACCCCCTTATGGACATTAGACCTCTCCCCCACAGATACGCAGTATTTT. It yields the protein CSARTPLWTLDLSPTDTQYF.

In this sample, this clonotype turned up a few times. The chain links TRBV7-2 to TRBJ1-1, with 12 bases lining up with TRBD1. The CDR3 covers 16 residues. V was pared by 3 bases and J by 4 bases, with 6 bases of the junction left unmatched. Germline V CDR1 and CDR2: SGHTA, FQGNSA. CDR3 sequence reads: CASSFVGTGGGTEAFF. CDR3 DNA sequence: TGTGCCAGCAGCTTCGTTGGGACAGGGGGCGGCACTGAAGCTTTCTTT.

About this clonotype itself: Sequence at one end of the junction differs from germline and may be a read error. The CDR3 protein is CASNQRTPSGNTIYF. DNA for the CDR3: TGTGCCAGCAACCAAAGGACCCCCTCTGGAAACACCATATATTTT. The V call is TRBV3-1, the J call TRBJ1-3, with D uncertain. Germline-derived CDR1 and CDR2 are LGHDT and YNNKEL (reference sequence). This CDR3 is built from 15 residues. The entire variable domain, with the rest obtained from reference TRBV3-1 and TRBJ1-3, is as follows: DTAVSQTPKYLVTQMGNDKSIKCEQNLGHDTMYWYKQDSKKFLKIMFSYNNKELIINETVPNRFSPKSPDKAHLNLHINSLELGDSAVYFCASNQRTPSGNTIYFGEGSWLTVV.

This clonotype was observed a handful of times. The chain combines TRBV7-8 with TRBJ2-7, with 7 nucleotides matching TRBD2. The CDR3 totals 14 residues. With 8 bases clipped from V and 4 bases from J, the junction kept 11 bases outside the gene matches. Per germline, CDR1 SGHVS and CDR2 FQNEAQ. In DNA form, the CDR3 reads TGTGCCAGCGGCGCCCGGCTAGCGGAATACGAGCAGTACTTC. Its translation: CASGARLAEYEQYF.

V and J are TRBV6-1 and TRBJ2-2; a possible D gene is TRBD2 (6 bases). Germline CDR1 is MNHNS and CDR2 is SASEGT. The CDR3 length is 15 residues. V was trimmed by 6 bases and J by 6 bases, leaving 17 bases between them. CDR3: CASSDGGRSPGELFF. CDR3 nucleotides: TGTGCCAGCAGCGATGGGGGGAGGAGCCCCGGGGAGCTGTTTTTT.

CDR3 DNA: TGTGCCAGCAGTGAATGGGGCAGGGGCTCCTACGAGCAGTACTTC. It yields the protein CASSEWGRGSYEQYF. The V gene is TRBV25-1, the J gene TRBJ2-7, with D perhaps TRBD1 (6 bases). With 1 base removed from V and 0 bases from J, the gap between germline ends came to 10 bases. The CDR3 runs 15 residues. The germline V gene has CDR1 MGHDK and CDR2 SYGVNS.

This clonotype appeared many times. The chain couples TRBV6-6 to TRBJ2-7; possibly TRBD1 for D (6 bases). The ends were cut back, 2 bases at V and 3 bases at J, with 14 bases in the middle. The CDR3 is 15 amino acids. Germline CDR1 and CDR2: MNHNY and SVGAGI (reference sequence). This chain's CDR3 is CASSYPTQGYYEQYF. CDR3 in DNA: TGTGCCAGCAGTTACCCAACGCAGGGGTACTACGAGCAGTACTTC.

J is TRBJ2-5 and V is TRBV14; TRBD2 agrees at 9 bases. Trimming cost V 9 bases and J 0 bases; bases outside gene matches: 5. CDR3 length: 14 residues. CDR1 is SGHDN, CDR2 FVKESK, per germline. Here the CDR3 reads CARYSGRYQETQYF. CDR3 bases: TGTGCCAGATACAGCGGGAGGTACCAAGAGACCCAGTACTTC.

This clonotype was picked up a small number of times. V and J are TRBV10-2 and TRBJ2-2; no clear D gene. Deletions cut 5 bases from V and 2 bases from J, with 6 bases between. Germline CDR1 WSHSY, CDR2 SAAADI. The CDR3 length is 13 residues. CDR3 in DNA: TGCGCCAGCAGTTTAAGAAACACCGGGGAGCTGTTTTTT. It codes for CASSLRNTGELFF.

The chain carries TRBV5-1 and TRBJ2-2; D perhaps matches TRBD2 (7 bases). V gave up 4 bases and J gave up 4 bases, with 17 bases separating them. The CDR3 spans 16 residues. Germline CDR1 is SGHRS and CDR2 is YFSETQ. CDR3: CASSQSGKGVTGELFF. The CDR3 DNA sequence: TGCGCCAGCAGCCAGAGCGGGAAGGGGGTCACCGGGGAGCTGTTTTTT.

In DNA form, the CDR3 reads TGTGCCAGCCGAACGGACAGGGCCCCCCTCCACTTT. Protein product: CASRTDRAPLHF. The V and J genes are TRBV2 and TRBJ1-6; TRBD1 matches 8 bases. The germline gives CDR1 SNHLY, CDR2 FYNNEI. This CDR3 contains 12 residues. The junction had 7 bases not matched to a gene; V was cut back by 8 bases and J by 13 bases.

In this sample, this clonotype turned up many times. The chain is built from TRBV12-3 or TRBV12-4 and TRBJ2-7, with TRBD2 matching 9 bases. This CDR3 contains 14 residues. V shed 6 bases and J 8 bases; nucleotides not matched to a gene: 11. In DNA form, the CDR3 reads TGTGCCAGCAGCCTAAAAGCGGGAGGCGGGAAGCAGTACTTC. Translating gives CASSLKAGGGKQYF.

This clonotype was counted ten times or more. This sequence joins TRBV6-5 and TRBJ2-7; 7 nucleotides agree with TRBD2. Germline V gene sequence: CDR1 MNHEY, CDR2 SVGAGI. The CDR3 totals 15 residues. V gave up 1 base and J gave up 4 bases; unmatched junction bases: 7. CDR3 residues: CASSYLGGAGYEQYF. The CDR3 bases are TGTGCCAGCAGTTACTTGGGAGGGGCAGGTTACGAGCAGTACTTC.

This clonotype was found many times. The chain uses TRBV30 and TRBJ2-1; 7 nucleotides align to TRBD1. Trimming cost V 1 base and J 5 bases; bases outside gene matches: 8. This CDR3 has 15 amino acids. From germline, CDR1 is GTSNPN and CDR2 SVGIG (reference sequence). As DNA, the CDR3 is TGTGCCTGGAGTGCAGGGGGACCCGGGCACAATGAGCAGTTCTTC. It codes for CAWSAGGPGHNEQFF.

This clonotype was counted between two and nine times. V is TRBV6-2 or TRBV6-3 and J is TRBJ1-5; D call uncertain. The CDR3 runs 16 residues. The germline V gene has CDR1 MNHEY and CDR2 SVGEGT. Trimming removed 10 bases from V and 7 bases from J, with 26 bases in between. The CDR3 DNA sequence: TGTGCCACCTCACCCCACGCGAGGCAAATGGTGCAGCCCCAGCATTTT. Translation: CATSPHARQMVQPQHF.

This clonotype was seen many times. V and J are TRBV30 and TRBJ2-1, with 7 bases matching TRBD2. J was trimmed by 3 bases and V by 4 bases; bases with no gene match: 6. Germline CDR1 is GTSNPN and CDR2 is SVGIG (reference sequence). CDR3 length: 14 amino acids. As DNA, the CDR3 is TGTGCCTGGAAGGGCGGGAGAAACTACAATGAGCAGTTCTTC. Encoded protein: CAWKGGRNYNEQFF.

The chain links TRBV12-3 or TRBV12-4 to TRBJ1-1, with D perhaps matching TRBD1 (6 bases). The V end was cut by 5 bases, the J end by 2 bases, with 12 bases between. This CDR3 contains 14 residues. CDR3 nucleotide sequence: TGTGCCAGCAGTACCAGGGGACCCAACACTGAAGCTTTCTTT. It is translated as CASSTRGPNTEAFF.

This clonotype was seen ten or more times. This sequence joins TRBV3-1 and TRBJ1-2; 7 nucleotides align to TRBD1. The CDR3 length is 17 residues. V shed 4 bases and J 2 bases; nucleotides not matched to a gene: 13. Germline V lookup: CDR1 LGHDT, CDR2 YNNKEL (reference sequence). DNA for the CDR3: TGTGCCAGCAGCCGTCAAGTAATGGCAGGGGGGAACTATGGCTACACCTTC. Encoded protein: CASSRQVMAGGNYGYTF. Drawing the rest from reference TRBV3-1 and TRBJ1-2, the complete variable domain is DTAVSQTPKYLVTQMGNDKSIKCEQNLGHDTMYWYKQDSKKFLKIMFSYNNKELIINETVPNRFSPKSPDKAHLNLHINSLELGDSAVYFCASSRQVMAGGNYGYTFGSGTRLTVV.

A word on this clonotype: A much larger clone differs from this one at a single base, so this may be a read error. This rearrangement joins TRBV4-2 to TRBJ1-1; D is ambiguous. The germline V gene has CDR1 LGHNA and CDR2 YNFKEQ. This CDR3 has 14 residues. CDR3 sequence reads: CASSQGLGFTEVFF. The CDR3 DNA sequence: TGTGCCAGCAGCCAAGGACTGGGGTTCACTGAAGTTTTCTTT.

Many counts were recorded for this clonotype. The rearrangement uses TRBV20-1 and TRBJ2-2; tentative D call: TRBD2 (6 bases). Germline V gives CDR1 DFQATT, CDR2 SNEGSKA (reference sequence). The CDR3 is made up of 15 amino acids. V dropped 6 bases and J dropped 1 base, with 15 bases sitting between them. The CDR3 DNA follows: TGCAGTGCCCGGGGCTGGGGGGAGAACACCGGGGAGCTGTTTTTT. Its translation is CSARGWGENTGELFF.

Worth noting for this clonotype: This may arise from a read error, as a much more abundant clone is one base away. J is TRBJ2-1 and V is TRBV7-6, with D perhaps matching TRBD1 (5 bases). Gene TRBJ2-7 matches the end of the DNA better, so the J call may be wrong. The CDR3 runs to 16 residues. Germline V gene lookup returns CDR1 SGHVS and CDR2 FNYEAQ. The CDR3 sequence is CASSLQGMSVYNEQYF. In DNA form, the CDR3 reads TGTGCCAGCAGCTTACAGGGTATGTCTGTGTACAATGAGCAGTACTTC.